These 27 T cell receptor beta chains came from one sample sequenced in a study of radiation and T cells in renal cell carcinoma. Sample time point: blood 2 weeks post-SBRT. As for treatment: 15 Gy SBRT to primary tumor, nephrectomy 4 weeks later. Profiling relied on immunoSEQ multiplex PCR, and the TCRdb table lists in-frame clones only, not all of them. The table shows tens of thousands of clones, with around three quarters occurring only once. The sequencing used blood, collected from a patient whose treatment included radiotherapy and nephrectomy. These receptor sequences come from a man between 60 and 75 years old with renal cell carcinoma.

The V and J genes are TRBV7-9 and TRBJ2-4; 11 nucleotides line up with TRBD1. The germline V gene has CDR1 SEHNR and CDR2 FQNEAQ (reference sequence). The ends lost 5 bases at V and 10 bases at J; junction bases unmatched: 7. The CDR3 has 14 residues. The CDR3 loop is CASSRDRGVDIQYF. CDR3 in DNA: TGTGCCAGCAGCCGGGACAGGGGGGTTGATATTCAGTACTTC.

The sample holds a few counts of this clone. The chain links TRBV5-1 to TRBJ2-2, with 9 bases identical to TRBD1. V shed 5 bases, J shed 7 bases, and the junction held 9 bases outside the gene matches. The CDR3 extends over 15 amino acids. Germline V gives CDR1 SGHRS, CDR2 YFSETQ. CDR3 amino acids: CASSTGTGYIGELFF. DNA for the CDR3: TGCGCCAGCAGTACCGGGACAGGGTATATCGGGGAGCTGTTTTTT.

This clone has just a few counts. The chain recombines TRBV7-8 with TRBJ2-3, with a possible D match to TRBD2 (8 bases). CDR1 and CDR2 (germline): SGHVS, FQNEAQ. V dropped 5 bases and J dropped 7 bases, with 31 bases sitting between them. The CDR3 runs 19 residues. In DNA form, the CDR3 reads TGTGCCAGCAGCCTACGGGGGGGCGACGTCCGGGGGACAGTAAATACGCAGTATTTT. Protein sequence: CASSLRGGDVRGTVNTQYF.

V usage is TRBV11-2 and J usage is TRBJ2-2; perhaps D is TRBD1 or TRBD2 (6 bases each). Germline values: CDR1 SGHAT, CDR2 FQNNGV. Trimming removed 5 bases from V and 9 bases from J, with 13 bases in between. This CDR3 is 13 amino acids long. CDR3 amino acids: CASSVSGARELFF. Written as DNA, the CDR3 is TGTGCCAGCAGCGTCTCGGGGGCTCGGGAGCTGTTTTTT. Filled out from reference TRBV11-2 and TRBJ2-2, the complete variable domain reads EAGVAQSPRYKIIEKRQSVAFWCNPISGHATLYWYQQILGQGPKLLIQFQNNGVVDDSQLPKDRFSAERLKGVDSTLKIQPAKLEDSAVYLCASSVSGARELFFGEGSRLTVL.

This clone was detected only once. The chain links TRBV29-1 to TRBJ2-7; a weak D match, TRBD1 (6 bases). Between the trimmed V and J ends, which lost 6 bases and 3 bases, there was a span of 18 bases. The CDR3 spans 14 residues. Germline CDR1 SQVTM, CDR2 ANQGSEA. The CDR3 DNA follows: TGCAGCGTGGGCCAGGACAGCCAGTTCTACGAGCAGTACGTC. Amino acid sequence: CSVGQDSQFYEQYV.

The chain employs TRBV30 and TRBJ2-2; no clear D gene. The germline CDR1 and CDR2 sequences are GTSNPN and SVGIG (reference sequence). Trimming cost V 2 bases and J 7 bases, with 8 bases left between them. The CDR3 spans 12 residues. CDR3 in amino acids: CAWSLLFGELFF. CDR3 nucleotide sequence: TGTGCCTGGAGTCTACTATTCGGGGAGCTGTTTTTT. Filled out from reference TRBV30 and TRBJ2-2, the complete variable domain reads SQTIHQWPATLVQPVGSPLSLECTVEGTSNPNLYWYRQAAGRGLQLLFYSVGIGQISSEVPQNLSASRPQDRQFILSSKKLLLSDSGFYLCAWSLLFGELFFGEGSRLTVL.

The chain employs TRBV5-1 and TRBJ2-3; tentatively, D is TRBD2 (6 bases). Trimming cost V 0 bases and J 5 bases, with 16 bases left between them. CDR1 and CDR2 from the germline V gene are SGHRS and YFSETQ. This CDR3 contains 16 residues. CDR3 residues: CASSLDAGLPGDTQYF. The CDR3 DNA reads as TGCGCCAGCAGCTTGGACGCGGGACTGCCTGGAGATACGCAGTATTTT.

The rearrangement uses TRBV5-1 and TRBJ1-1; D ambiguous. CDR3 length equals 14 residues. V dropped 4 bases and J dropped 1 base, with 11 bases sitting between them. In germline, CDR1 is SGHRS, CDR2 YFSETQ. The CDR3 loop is CASSPQPSNTEAFF. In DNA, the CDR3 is TGCGCCAGCAGCCCCCAACCTTCGAACACTGAAGCTTTCTTT.

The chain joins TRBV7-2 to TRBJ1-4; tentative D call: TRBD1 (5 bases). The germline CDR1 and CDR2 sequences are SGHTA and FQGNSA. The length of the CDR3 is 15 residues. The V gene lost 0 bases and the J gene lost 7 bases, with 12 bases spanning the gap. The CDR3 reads CASSLAGAHSEKLFF. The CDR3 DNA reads TGTGCCAGCAGCTTAGCTGGGGCGCATAGTGAAAAACTGTTTTTT.

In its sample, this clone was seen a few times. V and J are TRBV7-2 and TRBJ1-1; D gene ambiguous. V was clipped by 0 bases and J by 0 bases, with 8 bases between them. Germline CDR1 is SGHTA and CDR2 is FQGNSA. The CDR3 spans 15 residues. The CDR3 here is CASSLASGMNTEAFF. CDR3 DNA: TGTGCCAGCAGCTTAGCGTCAGGAATGAACACTGAAGCTTTCTTT.

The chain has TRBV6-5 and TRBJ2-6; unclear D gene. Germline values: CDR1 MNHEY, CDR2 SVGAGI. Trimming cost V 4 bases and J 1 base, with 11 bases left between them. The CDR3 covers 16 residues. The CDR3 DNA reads TGTGCCAGCAGTTTTCTTGGAGCTTCTGGGGCCAACGTCCTGACTTTC. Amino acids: CASSFLGASGANVLTF.

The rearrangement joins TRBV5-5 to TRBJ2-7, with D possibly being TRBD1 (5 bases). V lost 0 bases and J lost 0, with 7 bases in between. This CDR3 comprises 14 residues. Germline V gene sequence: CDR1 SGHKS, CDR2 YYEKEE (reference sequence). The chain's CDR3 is CASSLEDISYEQYF. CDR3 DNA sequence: TGTGCCAGCAGCTTGGAGGACATCTCCTACGAGCAGTACTTC.

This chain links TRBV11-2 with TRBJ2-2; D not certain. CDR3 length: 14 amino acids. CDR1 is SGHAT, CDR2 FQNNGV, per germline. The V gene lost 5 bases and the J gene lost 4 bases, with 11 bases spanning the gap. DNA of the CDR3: TGTGCCAGCAGCACTTACGAACTCACCGGGGAGCTGTTTTTT. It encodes CASSTYELTGELFF.

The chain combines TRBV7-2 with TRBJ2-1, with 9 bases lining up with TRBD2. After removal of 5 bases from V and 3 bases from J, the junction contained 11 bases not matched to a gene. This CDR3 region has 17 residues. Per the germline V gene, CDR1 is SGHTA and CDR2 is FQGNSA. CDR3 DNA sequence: TGTGCCAGCAGCCTCGGGAGCGGGGGGCCGGTCTACAATGAGCAGTTCTTC. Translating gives CASSLGSGGPVYNEQFF.

The CDR3 here is CASSELSGANVLTF. In nucleotides, the CDR3 is TGTGCCAGCAGTGAATTGAGTGGGGCCAACGTCCTGACTTTC. The chain is built from TRBV2 and TRBJ2-6, with unresolved D. The CDR3 runs to 14 residues. Deletions cut 2 bases from V and 3 bases from J, with 5 bases between. Per the germline V gene, CDR1 is SNHLY and CDR2 is FYNNEI. The variable domain in full, with the rest retrieved from reference TRBV2 and TRBJ2-6, is EPEVTQTPSHQVTQMGQEVILRCVPISNHLYFYWYRQILGQKVEFLVSFYNNEISEKSEIFDDQFSVERPDGSNFTLKIRSTKLEDSAMYFCASSELSGANVLTFGAGSRLTVL.

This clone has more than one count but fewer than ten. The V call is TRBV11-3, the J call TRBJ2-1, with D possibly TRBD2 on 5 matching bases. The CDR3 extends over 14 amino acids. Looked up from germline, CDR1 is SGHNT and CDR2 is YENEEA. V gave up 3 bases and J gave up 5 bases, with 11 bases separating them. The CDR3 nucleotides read TGTGCCAGCAGCTTGGCCAGCGGCAACAATGAGCAGTTCTTC. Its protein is CASSLASGNNEQFF.

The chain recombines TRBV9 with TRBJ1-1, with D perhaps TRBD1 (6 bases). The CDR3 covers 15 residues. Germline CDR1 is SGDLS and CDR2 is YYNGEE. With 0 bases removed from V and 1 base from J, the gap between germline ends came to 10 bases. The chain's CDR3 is CASSVDPDRNTEAFF. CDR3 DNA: TGTGCCAGCAGCGTAGACCCGGACAGGAACACTGAAGCTTTCTTT.

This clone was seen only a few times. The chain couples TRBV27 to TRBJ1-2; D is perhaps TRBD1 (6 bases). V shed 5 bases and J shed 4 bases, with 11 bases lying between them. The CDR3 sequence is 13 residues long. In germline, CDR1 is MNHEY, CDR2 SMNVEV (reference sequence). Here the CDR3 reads CASSPRGAYGYTF. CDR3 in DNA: TGTGCCAGCAGTCCTCGGGGGGCCTATGGCTACACCTTC.

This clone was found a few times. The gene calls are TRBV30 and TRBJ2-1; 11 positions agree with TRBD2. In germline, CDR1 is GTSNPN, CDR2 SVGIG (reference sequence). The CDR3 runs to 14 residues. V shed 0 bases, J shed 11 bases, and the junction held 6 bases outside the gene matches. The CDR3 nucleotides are TGTGCCTGGAGTGTCAAGACTAGCGGGATACAGCAGTTCTTC. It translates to CAWSVKTSGIQQFF.

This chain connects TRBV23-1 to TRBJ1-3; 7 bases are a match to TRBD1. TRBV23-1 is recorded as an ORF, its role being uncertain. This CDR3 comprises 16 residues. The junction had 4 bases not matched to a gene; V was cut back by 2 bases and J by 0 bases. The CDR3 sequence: CASSQEDRVSGNTIYF. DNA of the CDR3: TGCGCCAGCAGTCAAGAAGACAGGGTCTCTGGAAACACCATATATTTT.

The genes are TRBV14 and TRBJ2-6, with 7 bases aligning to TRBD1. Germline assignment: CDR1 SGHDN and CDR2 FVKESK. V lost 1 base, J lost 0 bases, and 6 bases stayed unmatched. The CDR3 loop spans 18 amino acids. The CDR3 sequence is CASSQVRTGYSGANVLTF. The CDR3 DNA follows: TGTGCCAGCAGCCAAGTGCGGACAGGTTACTCTGGGGCCAACGTCCTGACTTTC.

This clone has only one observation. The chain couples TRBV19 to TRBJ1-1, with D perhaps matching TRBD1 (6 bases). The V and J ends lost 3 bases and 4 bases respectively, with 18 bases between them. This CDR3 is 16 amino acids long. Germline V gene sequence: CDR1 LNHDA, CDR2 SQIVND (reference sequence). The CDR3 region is CASSMKQGGFPTEAFF. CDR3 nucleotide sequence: TGTGCCAGTAGTATGAAGCAAGGGGGATTCCCCACTGAAGCTTTCTTT.

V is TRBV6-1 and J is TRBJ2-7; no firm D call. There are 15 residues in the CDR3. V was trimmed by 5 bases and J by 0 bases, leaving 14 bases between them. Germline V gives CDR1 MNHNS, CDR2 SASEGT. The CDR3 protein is CASSPRGASSYEQYF. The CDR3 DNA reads TGTGCCAGCAGTCCAAGAGGAGCTAGCTCCTACGAGCAGTACTTC.

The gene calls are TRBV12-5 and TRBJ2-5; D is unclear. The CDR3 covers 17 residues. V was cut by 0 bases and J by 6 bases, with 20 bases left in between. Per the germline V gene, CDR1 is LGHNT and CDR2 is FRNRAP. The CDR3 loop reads CASGLVLGGDSVKTQYF. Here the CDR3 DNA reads TGTGCTAGTGGTTTGGTACTGGGCGGTGACTCCGTTAAGACCCAGTACTTC.

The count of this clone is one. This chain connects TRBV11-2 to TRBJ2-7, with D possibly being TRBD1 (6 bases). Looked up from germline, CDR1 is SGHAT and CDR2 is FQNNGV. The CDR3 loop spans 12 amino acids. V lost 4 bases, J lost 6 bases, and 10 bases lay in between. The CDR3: CASSSIQGEQYF. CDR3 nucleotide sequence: TGTGCCAGCAGCTCTATACAGGGCGAGCAGTACTTC. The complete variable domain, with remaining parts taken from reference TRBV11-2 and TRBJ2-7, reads EAGVAQSPRYKIIEKRQSVAFWCNPISGHATLYWYQQILGQGPKLLIQFQNNGVVDDSQLPKDRFSAERLKGVDSTLKIQPAKLEDSAVYLCASSSIQGEQYFGPGTRLTVT.

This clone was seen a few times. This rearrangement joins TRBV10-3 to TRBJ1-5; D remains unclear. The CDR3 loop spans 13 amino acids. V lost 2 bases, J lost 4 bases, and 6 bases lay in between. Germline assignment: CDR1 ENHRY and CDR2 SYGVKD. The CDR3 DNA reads TGTGCCATCAGTGAGCAAGAAAATCAGCCCCAGCATTTT. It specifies CAISEQENQPQHF.

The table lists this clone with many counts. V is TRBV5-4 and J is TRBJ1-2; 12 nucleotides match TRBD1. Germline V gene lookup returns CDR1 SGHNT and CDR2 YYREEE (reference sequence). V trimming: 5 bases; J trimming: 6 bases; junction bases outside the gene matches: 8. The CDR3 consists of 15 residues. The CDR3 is CASRIGTGGANGYTF. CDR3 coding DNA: TGTGCCAGCAGGATCGGGACAGGGGGCGCCAATGGCTACACCTTC.